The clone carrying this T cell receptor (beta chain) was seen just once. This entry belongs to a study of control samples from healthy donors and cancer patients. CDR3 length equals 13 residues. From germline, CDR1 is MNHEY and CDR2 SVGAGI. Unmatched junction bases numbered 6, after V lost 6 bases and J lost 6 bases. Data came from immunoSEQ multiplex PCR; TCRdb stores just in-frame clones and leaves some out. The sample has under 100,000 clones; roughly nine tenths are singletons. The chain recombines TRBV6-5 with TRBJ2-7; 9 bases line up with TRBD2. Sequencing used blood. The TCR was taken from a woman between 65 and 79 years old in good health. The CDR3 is CASSERGVSEQYF. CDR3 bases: TGTGCCAGCAGCGAGCGGGGGGTTTCCGAGCAGTACTTC.